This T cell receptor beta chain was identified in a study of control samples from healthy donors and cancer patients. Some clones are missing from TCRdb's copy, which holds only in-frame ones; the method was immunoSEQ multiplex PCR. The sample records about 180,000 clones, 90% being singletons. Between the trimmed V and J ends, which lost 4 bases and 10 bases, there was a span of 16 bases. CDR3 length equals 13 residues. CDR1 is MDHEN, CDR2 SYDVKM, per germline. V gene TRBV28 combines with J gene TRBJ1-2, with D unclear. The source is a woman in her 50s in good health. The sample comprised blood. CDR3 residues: CASSSPPGSVYTF. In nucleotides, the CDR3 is TGTGCCAGCAGTTCCCCTCCGGGCAGTGTCTACACCTTC.